The source of this T cell receptor beta chain is a study of blood T cells in healthy people across ages. Note on this clonotype: Antigen specificity is unknown.

Primers used in a second PCR of about 6 to 11 cycles were a sample-barcoded 5' primer and a J-beta primer mix. One entry per CDR3 protein, called by TCRdb with MiXCR from the 5' RACE reads. The profile covers 1.2 million to 1.5 million distinct CDR3 sequences, with approximately 63% appearing a single time and over 5.5% taken by the ten largest. Each of the donors had roughly 9.1 milliliters of peripheral blood drawn into EDTA-treated Vacutainer tubes. Study findings and constraints: Per million T cells, TCR beta diversity dropped roughly linearly as age increased. The long-lived group displayed more naive CD4+ cells, plus higher diversity, than the aged donors did. No one knew whether donors had CMV, which possibly confounded expanded clonotype changes.

The CDR3 runs 13 residues. The V gene lost 4 bases and the J gene lost 4 bases, with 8 bases spanning the gap. The V gene's germline CDR1 is LNHNV and CDR2 YYDKDF (reference sequence). The V call is TRBV15, the J call TRBJ2-1; no definite D call. Source material: blood. This TCR was recovered from a man between 18 and 29 years old in good health. The CDR3 nucleotides are TGTGCCACCAGCAACCATCAATACAATGAGCAGTTCTTC. This codes for CATSNHQYNEQFF.